This TCR beta chain was recovered during a study of CXCR3-negative and CXCR3-positive naive CD8 T cells. The study's findings and limits: CXCR3-positive naive cells carried more hydrophobic TRB CDR3s than CXCR3-negative naive cells did.

Each TRB cDNA library was prepared by 5' RACE (with UMI labels). TCRdb reprocessed the 5' RACE reads, keeping one entry per CDR3 protein, no DNA. This sample contains some 140,000 distinct CDR3 sequences. In germline, CDR1 is MNHNY, CDR2 SVGAGI (reference sequence). CDR3 size: 14 residues. Notes on this clonotype: Its antigen is not identified.

This clonotype was sampled from a human donor in good health. Some clones in this sample may be carry-over from other donors' samples. This chain joins TRBV6-6 and TRBJ2-2. Source material: naive CXCR3+ CD8+ T cells from blood. The subset was: CD45RO-CCR7+CD27+CD95- naive CD8+ T cells expressing CXCR3 (TNR3+). Here the CDR3 reads CASSFNELSGELFF.